This is a list of T cell receptor beta chains from one sample in a study of CD4+ T cells in melanoma. Libraries were prepared by immunoSEQ multiplex PCR; TCRdb keeps only in-frame clonotypes and omits some of them. The sample contains some 50,000 clones, roughly nine tenths of which appear only once. Specimen: peripheral blood. The receptors shown here come from a human donor with melanoma. Each CDR3 is given with its conserved first and last residue. D genes are given only for firm matches. Part of the rows lack a size; the others show once, few, many or a class for expanded clones.

j_call v_call d_call clone_size cdr3_aa cdr3_nt
TRBJ2-5 TRBV27 NA once CASSSRYQETQYF TGTGCCAGCAGTTCTCGGTACCAAGAGACCCAGTACTTC
TRBJ1-2 TRBV19 NA NA CASSPHPPGTYGYTF TGTGCCAGTAGTCCGCACCCACCGGGCACCTATGGCTACACCTTC
TRBJ2-3 TRBV6-1 NA NA CASSEVDTQYF TGTGCCAGCAGTGAAGTAGATACGCAGTATTTT
TRBJ2-1 TRBV9 NA NA CASSVATGPVNEQFF TGTGCCAGCAGCGTAGCTACTGGGCCGGTCAATGAGCAGTTCTTC
TRBJ2-1 TRBV6-6 NA NA CASSYRGRVYEQFF TGTGCCAGCAGTTACCGGGGACGGGTTTATGAGCAGTTCTTC
TRBJ1-4 TRBV19 NA NA CASSPRWRPLTKLFF TGTGCCAGTTCGCCCCGTTGGCGTCCCCTGACAAAACTGTTTTTT
TRBJ2-1 TRBV5-6 TRBD1 NA CASSLWDRGINEQFF TGTGCCAGCAGCTTATGGGACAGGGGCATCAATGAGCAGTTCTTC
TRBJ2-1 TRBV29-1 TRBD2 NA CSVPSGGPHEQFF TGCAGCGTTCCTAGCGGGGGGCCCCATGAGCAGTTCTTC
TRBJ2-1 TRBV4-3 NA NA CASSQDEGTGDEQFF TGCGCCAGCAGCCAAGACGAGGGGACGGGGGATGAGCAGTTCTTC
TRBJ2-1 TRBV4-3 TRBD1 NA CASSQGIDRVAEQFF TGCGCCAGCAGCCAAGGGATAGACAGGGTAGCTGAGCAGTTCTTC
TRBJ2-7 TRBV9 NA NA CASSDSLQGSEQYF TGTGCCAGCAGCGACAGCCTGCAGGGTTCCGAGCAGTACTTC
TRBJ1-2 TRBV19 NA NA CASSIPGTSYGYTF TGTGCCAGTAGTATACCGGGCACTTCCTATGGCTACACCTTC
TRBJ2-1 TRBV11-3 NA NA CASSFGYNEQFF TGTGCCAGCAGCTTCGGCTACAATGAGCAGTTCTTC
TRBJ2-5 TRBV6-5 TRBD2 NA CASSRGEGKQYF TGTGCCAGCAGCAGAGGGGAGGGGAAGCAGTACTTC
TRBJ1-1 TRBV10-3 TRBD1 NA CAISEPDGTGNTEAFF TGTGCCATCAGTGAGCCAGACGGGACAGGTAACACTGAAGCTTTCTTT
TRBJ1-2 TRBV5-4 NA NA CASSPQTRQGVGGYTF TGTGCCAGCAGCCCTCAGACACGGCAGGGTGTGGGTGGCTACACCTTC
TRBJ2-7 TRBV5-6 TRBD1 NA CASSLAGGYYEQYF TGTGCCAGCAGCTTGGCAGGGGGCTACTACGAGCAGTACTTC
TRBJ2-1 TRBV10-3 TRBD2 NA CAISASAGGPLNEQFF TGTGCCATCAGCGCTTCCGCGGGGGGGCCTTTGAATGAGCAGTTCTTC
TRBJ2-3 TRBV19 TRBD1 NA CASTSEGTGVGVTQYF TGTGCCAGTACCTCGGAGGGGACAGGGGTAGGGGTTACGCAGTATTTT
TRBJ2-7 TRBV5-6 NA NA CASSPPSTGREQYF TGTGCCAGCAGCCCGCCATCCACAGGCCGCGAGCAGTACTTC
TRBJ2-1 TRBV7-2 NA NA CASSLTGPSYNEQFF TGTGCCAGCAGCTTAACAGGGCCGTCCTACAATGAGCAGTTCTTC
TRBJ2-1 TRBV9 TRBD2 NA CASSVGPRGDNEQFF TGTGCCAGCAGCGTGGGGCCGCGGGGGGACAATGAGCAGTTCTTC
TRBJ1-5 TRBV4-1 NA NA CASSQAVAEHQPQHF TGCGCCAGCAGCCAAGCGGTCGCCGAGCATCAGCCCCAGCATTTT
TRBJ1-1 TRBV7-9 NA few CASSLTFVNTEAFF TGTGCCAGCAGCTTGACGTTCGTGAACACTGAAGCTTTCTTT
TRBJ2-7 TRBV28 TRBD1 NA CASSDHGLTGARYEQYF TGTGCCAGCAGCGACCACGGACTTACAGGGGCGCGGTACGAGCAGTACTTC
TRBJ1-1 TRBV18 NA NA CASSPANTEAFF TGTGCCAGCTCACCAGCGAACACTGAAGCTTTCTTT